This T cell receptor beta chain was captured by sequencing in a study of CD8 T cells in Susac syndrome. Reverse transcription of about 0.45 to 1 ug RNA was performed with random hexamers. TCRdb itself ran the immunoSEQ multiplex PCR reads through MiXCR, one entry per CDR3 protein. Seen here are some 300,000 distinct CDR3 sequences, about 88% observed once, and the top ten hold roughly 0.17%. TEMRA cells underwent FACS enrichment and CD8+ and CD4+ T cells underwent negative isolation. The CDR3 runs to 14 residues. Germline CDR1 LGHNA, CDR2 YSLEER. The trim removed 8 bases at V and 8 bases at J, leaving 13 bases unmatched.

The J gene is TRBJ2-7, the V gene TRBV4-3; 9 bases fit TRBD1. Source material: CD8+ T cells from PBMCs. The TCR originated in a human donor with multiple sclerosis. CDR3 nucleotide sequence: TGCGCCAGCTCAACGGGACAGGGCGACGGTAAGCAGTACTTC. It encodes CASSTGQGDGKQYF.